The 31 T cell receptor beta chains below all came from one sample that was sequenced in a study of OX40 agonist ivuxolimab in advanced cancers. Only in-frame clones appear in the TCRdb table, and some are missing; sequencing was by immunoSEQ multiplex PCR. The sample includes around 35,000 clones, around 85% of them seen just once. The material sequenced was CD4+ or CD8+ T cells sorted from blood, taken in a trial of the OX40 agonist ivuxolimab. The receptor set was obtained from an adult with an advanced solid tumor such as melanoma, head and neck, liver or kidney cancer.

The CDR3 here is CASSLANAGLAGEQYF. The CDR3 nucleotides read TGTGCCAGCAGCTTGGCCAATGCAGGACTAGCTGGCGAGCAGTACTTC. V and J are TRBV5-6 and TRBJ2-7; 8 bases are shared with TRBD2. Germline values: CDR1 SGHDT, CDR2 YYEEEE. J was trimmed by 6 bases and V by 0 bases; bases with no gene match: 11. This CDR3 comprises 16 residues.

The chain uses TRBV6-5 and TRBJ2-5, with unresolved D. The CDR3 covers 11 residues. Germline V gene data show CDR1 as MNHEY and CDR2 as SVGAGI. The V gene lost 8 bases and the J gene lost 2 bases, with 6 bases spanning the gap. This chain's CDR3 is CASAVQETQYF. CDR3 DNA: TGTGCCAGCGCAGTTCAAGAGACCCAGTACTTC.

The V gene is TRBV5-1, the J gene TRBJ1-1; D may be TRBD1 (6 bases). The ends were cut back, 6 bases at V and 3 bases at J, with 12 bases in the middle. The CDR3 extends over 13 amino acids. Germline V gene data show CDR1 as SGHRS and CDR2 as YFSETQ. CDR3 bases: TGCGCCAGCACCAGAGGGGGGGACACTGAAGCTTTCTTT. This gives the protein CASTRGGDTEAFF.

This clone was seen more than once but under ten times. J is TRBJ1-5 and V is TRBV18; TRBD1 matches at 7 bases. V gave up 2 bases and J gave up 3 bases; unmatched junction bases: 7. Germline CDR1 reads KGHSH; CDR2 reads LQKENI. The CDR3 extends over 16 amino acids. The DNA of the CDR3 is TGTGCCAGCTCACCATCCTCCAGGGGGAACAATCAGCCCCAGCATTTT. This sequence encodes CASSPSSRGNNQPQHF.

The J gene is TRBJ2-3, the V gene TRBV10-3, with D tentatively TRBD2 (7 bases). Germline assignment: CDR1 ENHRY and CDR2 SYGVKD. Trimming pared 5 bases from V and 5 bases from J, leaving 17 bases between. The CDR3 totals 15 residues. CDR3 nucleotides: TGTGCCATCAGTCGGAGCGGGGACAAAGAAGATACGCAGTATTTT. As protein: CAISRSGDKEDTQYF.

This clone was observed a few times. The V gene is TRBV10-3, the J gene TRBJ2-7; no reliable D call. The V end lost 6 bases, the J end lost 4 bases, and 10 bases lay between the germline ends. Germline lookup yields CDR1 ENHRY and CDR2 SYGVKD. This CDR3 is built from 12 residues. The CDR3 nucleotides read TGTGCCATCAGCGCCCAAGAGTACGAGCAGTACTTC. It translates to CAISAQEYEQYF.

The chain is built from TRBV4-1 and TRBJ1-4, with 9 bases fitting TRBD1. Germline V gene lookup returns CDR1 MGHRA and CDR2 YSYEKL. The CDR3 has 16 amino acids. The V segment lost 4 bases and the J segment 2 bases; nucleotides outside the gene matches: 5. In DNA form, the CDR3 reads TGCGCCAGCAGCCTCGGGACAGGGATGACTAATGAAAAACTGTTTTTT. Encoded protein: CASSLGTGMTNEKLFF.

The genes are TRBV10-3 and TRBJ1-2; 8 bases fit TRBD1. Germline lookup yields CDR1 ENHRY and CDR2 SYGVKD. V gave up 7 bases and J gave up 6 bases; unmatched junction bases: 13. The CDR3 runs 15 residues. The CDR3 DNA sequence: TGTGCCATCACTCTGGGACAGGAGAGAAGGGATGGCTACACCTTC. Amino acids: CAITLGQERRDGYTF.

The gene calls are TRBV6-1 and TRBJ1-4; TRBD1 matches at 7 bases. The trim removed 5 bases at V and 7 bases at J, leaving 4 bases unmatched. Germline V CDR1 and CDR2: MNHNS, SASEGT. The CDR3 sequence is 13 residues long. The CDR3 sequence: CASSSGTVEKLFF. The CDR3 bases are TGTGCCAGCAGTTCAGGGACAGTTGAAAAACTGTTTTTT.

The chain couples TRBV6-1 to TRBJ1-3; maybe TRBD1 (5 bases). The CDR3 sequence is 15 residues long. Trimming took 7 bases from V and 0 from J, leaving 13 bases between them. Germline CDR1 reads MNHNS; CDR2 reads SASEGT. CDR3 bases: TGTGCCAGCAATTTTGACAGCGACTCTGGAAACACCATATATTTT. The encoded protein is CASNFDSDSGNTIYF.

This chain connects TRBV6-1 to TRBJ2-3; possible D gene TRBD1, 5 bases. This CDR3 has 14 amino acids. CDR1 MNHNS and CDR2 SASEGT come from the germline V gene. Trimming took off 7 bases at V and 2 bases at J, with 13 bases between the two ends. The CDR3 nucleotides are TGTGCCAGCAATTTAGTGGACAACACAGATACGCAGTATTTT. Translated, it gives CASNLVDNTDTQYF.

This chain uses TRBV29-1 with TRBJ1-2, with D perhaps TRBD1 (6 bases). With 5 bases removed from V and 3 bases from J, the gap between germline ends came to 10 bases. Germline V gene sequence: CDR1 SQVTM, CDR2 ANQGSEA. This CDR3 comprises 12 residues. The CDR3 sequence: CSVSGHDYGYTF. In DNA, the CDR3 is TGCAGCGTTTCGGGACACGACTATGGCTACACCTTC.

The gene calls are TRBV11-2 and TRBJ1-3; no reliable D call. In germline, CDR1 is SGHAT, CDR2 FQNNGV. V lost 6 bases to trimming and J lost 0 bases, with 9 bases between them. The CDR3 extends over 14 amino acids. The CDR3 nucleotides are TGTGCCAGCAGTTCGGGGAGCTCTGGAAACACCATATATTTT. Translated, it gives CASSSGSSGNTIYF.

This chain uses TRBV6-5 with TRBJ2-5; D might be TRBD2 (7 bases). The end of the DNA fits TRBJ2-7 better, so the J call may be wrong. The CDR3 runs 15 residues. Germline CDR1 is MNHEY and CDR2 is SVGAGI. The CDR3 DNA sequence: TGTGCCAGCAGTTTACGGCGGGGGCCATCCTACGAGCAGTACTTC. Translated, it gives CASSLRRGPSYEQYF.

In nucleotides, the CDR3 is TGTGCCAGCAAGGGACTAGCGGGGTTGCAAGAGACCCAGTACTTC. Its protein is CASKGLAGLQETQYF. The V call is TRBV6-1, the J call TRBJ2-5; TRBD2 matches at 13 bases. With 7 bases clipped from V and 2 bases from J, the junction kept 4 bases outside the gene matches. The V gene's germline CDR1 is MNHNS and CDR2 SASEGT. The CDR3 totals 15 residues.

The V call is TRBV28, the J call TRBJ1-3; D uncertain. CDR1 is MDHEN and CDR2 is SYDVKM in the germline V gene. CDR3 length: 12 amino acids. V was clipped by 2 bases and J by 3 bases, with 2 bases between them. The CDR3 here is CASSLGGNTIYF. Written as DNA, the CDR3 is TGTGCCAGCAGTTTAGGTGGAAACACCATATATTTT.

This chain uses TRBV6-1 with TRBJ1-5, with 7 bases matching TRBD1. Losses at the gene ends were 6 bases for V and 1 base for J; bases not matched to a gene: 6. Germline-derived CDR1 and CDR2 are MNHNS and SASEGT. CDR3 size: 15 residues. In nucleotides, the CDR3 is TGTGCCAGCAGAGGGGGCGGCTTGAGCAATCAGCCCCAGCATTTT. Translated: CASRGGGLSNQPQHF.

This clone was counted a single time. The rearrangement uses TRBV2 and TRBJ2-7; D remains ambiguous. The CDR3 has 13 amino acids. The germline CDR1 and CDR2 sequences are SNHLY and FYNNEI. V shed 7 bases and J shed 4 bases, with 14 bases lying between them. This chain's CDR3 is CASKKDLRYEQYF. DNA for the CDR3: TGTGCCAGCAAGAAGGACCTCCGTTACGAGCAGTACTTC.

The J gene is TRBJ2-5, the V gene TRBV7-2, with D possibly being TRBD2 (5 bases). The DNA end favors TRBJ2-7, so the J call may be wrong. The CDR3 is made up of 13 amino acids. The germline V gene encodes CDR1 SGHTA and CDR2 FQGNSA. In nucleotides, the CDR3 is TGTGCCAGCAGGGGAGCCGGGCCCCTCGAGCAGTACTTC. Its protein is CASRGAGPLEQYF.

This chain's CDR3 is CASSSWERPASTNEKLFF. In DNA, the CDR3 is TGCGCCAGCAGCTCGTGGGAGAGGCCGGCTTCAACTAATGAAAAACTGTTTTTT. The chain has TRBV5-1 and TRBJ1-4; no clear D. With 3 bases removed from V and 0 bases from J, the gap between germline ends came to 18 bases. The CDR3 totals 18 residues. Germline V gene data show CDR1 as SGHRS and CDR2 as YFSETQ.

V usage is TRBV19 and J usage is TRBJ2-2; 9 nucleotides match TRBD2. The CDR3 runs to 17 residues. Germline trimming cut 2 bases from V and 1 base from J; bases unmatched to any gene: 5. The V gene's germline CDR1 is LNHDA and CDR2 SQIVND (reference sequence). The CDR3 region is CASSILAGTLNTGELFF. As DNA, the CDR3 is TGTGCCAGTAGTATACTAGCGGGAACCCTGAACACCGGGGAGCTGTTTTTT.

The chain employs TRBV10-3 and TRBJ2-1, with 9 nucleotides matching TRBD1. CDR3 length equals 15 residues. V gave up 7 bases and J gave up 9 bases; unmatched junction bases: 13. CDR1 ENHRY and CDR2 SYGVKD come from the germline V gene. CDR3 nucleotide sequence: TGTGCCATCAATTACGGGGGGACAGGGCTTAGTGAGCAGTTCTTC. This gives the protein CAINYGGTGLSEQFF.

V and J are TRBV19 and TRBJ1-2; D gene uncertain. This CDR3 region has 12 residues. The V gene lost 10 bases and the J gene lost 4 bases, with 13 bases spanning the gap. The germline CDR1 and CDR2 sequences are LNHDA and SQIVND (reference sequence). The chain's CDR3 is CATWEVPYGYTF. CDR3 coding DNA: TGTGCCACCTGGGAAGTCCCCTATGGCTACACCTTC.

The chain uses TRBV6-5 and TRBJ2-7; TRBD1 matches 7 bases. CDR3 size: 14 residues. Germline CDR1 MNHEY, CDR2 SVGAGI. V was pared by 8 bases and J by 0 bases, with 7 bases of the junction left unmatched. Here the CDR3 DNA reads TGTGCCAGCCAGGGGGATTTCAGCTCCTACGAGCAGTACTTC. It is translated as CASQGDFSSYEQYF.

The chain links TRBV7-6 to TRBJ1-6, with 9 bases that match TRBD1. Trimming took 5 bases from V and 9 from J; bases not matched to a gene: 5. Germline CDR1 reads SGHVS; CDR2 reads FNYEAQ. CDR3 length: 14 residues. The CDR3 DNA follows: TGTGCCAGCAGCCGAGGACAGGGGAGTTCACCCCTCCACTTT. Translated: CASSRGQGSSPLHF.

The rearrangement joins TRBV29-1 to TRBJ2-3; D not resolved. Per germline, CDR1 SQVTM and CDR2 ANQGSEA. The CDR3 is made up of 14 amino acids. Trimming took off 4 bases at V and 1 base at J, with 12 bases between the two ends. For the CDR3, the DNA is TGCAGCGTTGTTCACCGCGCGGGCACAGATACGCAGTATTTT. It is translated as CSVVHRAGTDTQYF.

The chain joins TRBV6-5 to TRBJ1-2; D is unresolved. The V and J ends lost 5 bases and 8 bases respectively, with 18 bases between them. The CDR3 extends over 14 amino acids. The V gene's germline CDR1 is MNHEY and CDR2 SVGAGI. The CDR3: CASSPRAKPDGYTF. The DNA of the CDR3 is TGTGCCAGCAGTCCCCGGGCCAAACCGGACGGCTACACCTTC.

The rearrangement joins TRBV11-2 to TRBJ1-3; possible D gene TRBD1, 5 bases. The CDR3 runs to 15 residues. Germline V CDR1 and CDR2: SGHAT, FQNNGV. V was pared by 1 base and J by 1 base, with 8 bases between. For the CDR3, the DNA is TGTGCCAGCAGCTTAGTAGCAGGGTCTGGAAACACCATATATTTT. Protein product: CASSLVAGSGNTIYF.

This rearrangement joins TRBV7-9 to TRBJ1-2; a possible D gene is TRBD1 (6 bases). This CDR3 spans 13 amino acids. Per the germline V gene, CDR1 is SEHNR and CDR2 is FQNEAQ (reference sequence). V dropped 4 bases and J dropped 2 bases, with 8 bases sitting between them. CDR3 in DNA: TGTGCCAGCAGCTCCAGGGGAAACTATGGCTACACCTTC. Its translation is CASSSRGNYGYTF.

This rearrangement joins TRBV7-2 to TRBJ2-7; 11 bases match TRBD2. V gave up 4 bases and J gave up 3 bases; unmatched junction bases: 5. Germline CDR1 SGHTA, CDR2 FQGNSA. The CDR3 totals 15 residues. This CDR3 is CASSSRTSGRYEQYF. Written as DNA, the CDR3 is TGTGCCAGCAGCTCCCGGACTAGCGGGCGCTACGAGCAGTACTTC.

This chain joins TRBV23-1 and TRBJ2-1; D remains ambiguous. TRBV23-1 counts as an open reading frame of uncertain function. Deletions cut 9 bases from V and 0 bases from J, with 12 bases between. The CDR3 consists of 14 residues. The DNA of the CDR3 is TGCGCCAGTGACGTCCGGAGCTCCTACAATGAGCAGTTCTTC. This codes for CASDVRSSYNEQFF.